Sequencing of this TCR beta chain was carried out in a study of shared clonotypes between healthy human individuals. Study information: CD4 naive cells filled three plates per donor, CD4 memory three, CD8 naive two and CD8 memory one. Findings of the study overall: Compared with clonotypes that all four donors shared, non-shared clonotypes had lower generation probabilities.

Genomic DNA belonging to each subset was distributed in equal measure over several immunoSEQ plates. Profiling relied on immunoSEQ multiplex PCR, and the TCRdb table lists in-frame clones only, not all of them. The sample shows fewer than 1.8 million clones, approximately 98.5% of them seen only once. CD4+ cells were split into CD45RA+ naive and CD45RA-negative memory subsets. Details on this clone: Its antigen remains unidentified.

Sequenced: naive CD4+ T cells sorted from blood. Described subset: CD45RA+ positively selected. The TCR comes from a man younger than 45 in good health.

CDR3 loop: CASSEWRPEFQQYF. In nucleotides, the CDR3 is TGTGCCAGCAGTGAATGGAGACCTGAATTCCAGCAGTACTTC. The V call is TRBV2, the J call TRBJ2-7, with unresolved D. This CDR3 comprises 14 residues. Per the germline V gene, CDR1 is SNHLY and CDR2 is FYNNEI. Trimming shortened V by 2 bases and J by 8 bases, and 16 bases separated the two germline ends.